Here is one T cell receptor beta chain with its context. The antigen is undetermined. Germline V gene data show CDR1 as MGHDK and CDR2 as SYGVNS. The V end was cut by 2 bases, the J end by 7 bases, with 8 bases between. The CDR3 is made up of 13 amino acids. MiXCR was run by TCRdb on the 5' RACE reads, yielding one entry per CDR3 protein. The table includes fewer than 650,000 distinct CDR3 sequences, 20% to 25% detected once. This entry comes from a study of T cells after yellow fever vaccination. General study results and limits: Contamination by abundant bulk-population clonotypes could be present in FACS-sorted repertoires.

This clonotype originated in a young man who received the YFV17D yellow fever vaccine. The sequencing used PBMCs, collected around 3 weeks after the first yellow fever vaccination. The chain carries TRBV25-1 and TRBJ2-2; D not certain. This CDR3 is CASSEQTHGELFF. In nucleotides, the CDR3 is TGTGCCAGCAGTGAACAGACCCACGGGGAGCTGTTTTTT.